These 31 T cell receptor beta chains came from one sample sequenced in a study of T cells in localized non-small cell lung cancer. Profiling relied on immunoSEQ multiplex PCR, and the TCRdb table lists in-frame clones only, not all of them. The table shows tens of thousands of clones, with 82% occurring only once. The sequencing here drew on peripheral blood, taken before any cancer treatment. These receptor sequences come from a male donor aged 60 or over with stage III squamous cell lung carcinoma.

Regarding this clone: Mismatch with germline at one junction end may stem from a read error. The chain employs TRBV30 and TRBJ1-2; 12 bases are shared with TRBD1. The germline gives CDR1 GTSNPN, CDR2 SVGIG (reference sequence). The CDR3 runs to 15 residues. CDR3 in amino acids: CAWTKPGQGARGYTF. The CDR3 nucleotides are TGTGCGTGGACTAAACCGGGACAGGGGGCGCGAGGCTACACCTTC.

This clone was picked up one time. Here the CDR3 DNA reads TGTGCCAGCACCCCTAGGAGGGGGGCGCGGAATGAGCAGTTCTTC. Translation: CASTPRRGARNEQFF. The chain carries TRBV2 and TRBJ2-1; D assignment may be TRBD1 or TRBD2 (6 bases each). The V gene lost 7 bases and the J gene lost 7 bases, with 20 bases spanning the gap. The germline CDR1 and CDR2 sequences are SNHLY and FYNNEI. This CDR3 is 15 amino acids long.

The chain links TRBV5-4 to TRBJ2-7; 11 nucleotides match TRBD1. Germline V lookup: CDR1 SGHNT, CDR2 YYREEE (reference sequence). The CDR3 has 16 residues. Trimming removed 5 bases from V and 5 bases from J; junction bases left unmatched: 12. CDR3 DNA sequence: TGTGCCAGCAGGCCCGCCCCCGGGACAGGGGGACACGAGCAGTACTTC. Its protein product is CASRPAPGTGGHEQYF.

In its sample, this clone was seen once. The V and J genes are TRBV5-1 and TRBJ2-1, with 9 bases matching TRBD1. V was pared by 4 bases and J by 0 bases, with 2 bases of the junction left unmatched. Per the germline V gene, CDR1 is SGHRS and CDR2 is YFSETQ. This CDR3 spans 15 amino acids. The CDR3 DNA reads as TGCGCCAGCAGCGAGGACAGGGGCTCCTACAATGAGCAGTTCTTC. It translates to CASSEDRGSYNEQFF.

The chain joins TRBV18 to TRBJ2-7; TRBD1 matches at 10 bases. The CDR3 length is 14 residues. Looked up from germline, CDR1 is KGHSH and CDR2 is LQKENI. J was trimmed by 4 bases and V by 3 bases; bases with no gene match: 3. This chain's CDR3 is CASSPDRGVYEQYF. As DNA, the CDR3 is TGTGCCAGCTCACCGGACAGGGGGGTTTACGAGCAGTACTTC.

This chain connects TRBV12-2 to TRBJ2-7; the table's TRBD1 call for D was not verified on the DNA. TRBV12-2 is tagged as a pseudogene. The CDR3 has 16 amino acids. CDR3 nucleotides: TGTGCAAGTCGCCTCAGCCCACAGGGAAAAACCTACGAGCAGTACTTC. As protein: CASRLSPQGKTYEQYF.

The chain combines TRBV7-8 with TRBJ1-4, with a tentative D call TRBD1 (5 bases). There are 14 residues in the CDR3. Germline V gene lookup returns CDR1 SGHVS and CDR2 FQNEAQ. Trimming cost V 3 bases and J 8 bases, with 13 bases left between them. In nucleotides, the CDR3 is TGTGCCAGCAGCTTGGGGGGGGATCGGGAAAAACTGTTTTTT. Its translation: CASSLGGDREKLFF.

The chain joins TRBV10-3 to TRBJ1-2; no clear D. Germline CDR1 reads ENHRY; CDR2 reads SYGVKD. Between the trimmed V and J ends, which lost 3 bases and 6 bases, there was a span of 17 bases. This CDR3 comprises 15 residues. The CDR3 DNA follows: TGTGCCATCAGTGATCCGGGCCAAGCCAACGATGGCTACACCTTC. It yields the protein CAISDPGQANDGYTF.

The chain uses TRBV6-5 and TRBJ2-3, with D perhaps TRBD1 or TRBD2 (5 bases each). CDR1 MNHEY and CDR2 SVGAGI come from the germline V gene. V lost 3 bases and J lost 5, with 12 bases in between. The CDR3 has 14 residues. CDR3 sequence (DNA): TGTGCCAGCAGTTATATTCAGGGAGTAGATACGCAGTATTTT. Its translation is CASSYIQGVDTQYF.

The CDR3 reads CASSPQGTSGRFYEQYF. In DNA form, the CDR3 reads TGTGCCAGCAGCCCCCAGGGGACTAGCGGGAGGTTCTACGAGCAGTACTTC. This rearrangement joins TRBV7-2 to TRBJ2-7, with 15 bases that match TRBD2. CDR1 and CDR2 from the germline V gene are SGHTA and FQGNSA. The CDR3 is 17 residues long. V gave up 5 bases and J gave up 3 bases; unmatched junction bases: 8.

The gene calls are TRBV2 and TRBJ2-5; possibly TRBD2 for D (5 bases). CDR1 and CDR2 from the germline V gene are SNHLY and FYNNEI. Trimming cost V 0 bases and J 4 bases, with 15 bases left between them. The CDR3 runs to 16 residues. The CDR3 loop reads CASSEAATSFGETQYF. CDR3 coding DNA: TGTGCCAGCAGTGAAGCTGCTACTAGTTTCGGAGAGACCCAGTACTTC.

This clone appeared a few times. The CDR3 nucleotides read TGTGCCAGCAGCCCCAAGGGACAGGGCAAAACCGGGGAGCTGTTTTTT. This translates into CASSPKGQGKTGELFF. The genes are TRBV11-3 and TRBJ2-2; TRBD1 matches 9 bases. Trimming cost V 5 bases and J 5 bases; bases outside gene matches: 9. CDR3 length equals 16 residues. From germline, CDR1 is SGHNT and CDR2 YENEEA. The entire variable domain, with the rest obtained from reference TRBV11-3 and TRBJ2-2, is as follows: EAGVVQSPRYKIIEKKQPVAFWCNPISGHNTLYWYLQNLGQGPELLIRYENEEAVDDSQLPKDRFSAERLKGVDSTLKIQPAELGDSAVYLCASSPKGQGKTGELFFGEGSRLTVL.

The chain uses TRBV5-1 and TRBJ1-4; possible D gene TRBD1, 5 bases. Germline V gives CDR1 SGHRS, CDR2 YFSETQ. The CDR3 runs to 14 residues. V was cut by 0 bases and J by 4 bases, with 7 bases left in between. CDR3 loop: CASSLEGVNEKLFF. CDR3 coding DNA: TGCGCCAGCAGCTTGGAAGGGGTTAATGAAAAACTGTTTTTT.

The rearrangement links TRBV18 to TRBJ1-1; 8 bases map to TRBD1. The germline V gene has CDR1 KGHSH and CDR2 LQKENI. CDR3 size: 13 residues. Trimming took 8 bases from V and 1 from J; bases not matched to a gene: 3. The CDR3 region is CASQGQANTEAFF. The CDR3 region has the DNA TGTGCCAGCCAGGGACAGGCGAACACTGAAGCTTTCTTT.

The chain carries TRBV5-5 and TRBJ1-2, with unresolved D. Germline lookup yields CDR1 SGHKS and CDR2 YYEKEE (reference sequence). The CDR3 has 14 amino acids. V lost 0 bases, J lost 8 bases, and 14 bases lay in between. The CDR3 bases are TGTGCCAGCAGCTTGGTCCGGACTGCCCGCGGCTACACCTTC. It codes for CASSLVRTARGYTF.

The CDR3 here is CAWSVTTGEETQYF. For the CDR3, the DNA is TGTGCCTGGAGTGTAACGACAGGGGAAGAGACCCAGTACTTC. V gene TRBV30 combines with J gene TRBJ2-5, with 8 bases identical to TRBD1. This CDR3 is built from 14 residues. The germline V gene encodes CDR1 GTSNPN and CDR2 SVGIG (reference sequence). The trim removed 0 bases at V and 3 bases at J, leaving 3 bases unmatched.

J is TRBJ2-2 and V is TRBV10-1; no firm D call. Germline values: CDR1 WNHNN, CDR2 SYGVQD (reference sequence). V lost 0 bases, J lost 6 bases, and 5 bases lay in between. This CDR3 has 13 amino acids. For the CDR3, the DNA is TGCGCCAGCAGTGAGTCCGAGGCCGGGGAGCTGTTTTTT. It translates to CASSESEAGELFF.

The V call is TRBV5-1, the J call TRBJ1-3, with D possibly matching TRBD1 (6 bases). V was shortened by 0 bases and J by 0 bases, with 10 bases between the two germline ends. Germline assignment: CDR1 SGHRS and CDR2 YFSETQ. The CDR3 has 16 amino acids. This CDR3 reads CASSLVPDSSGNTIYF. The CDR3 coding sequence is TGCGCCAGCAGCTTGGTCCCGGACAGCTCTGGAAACACCATATATTTT.

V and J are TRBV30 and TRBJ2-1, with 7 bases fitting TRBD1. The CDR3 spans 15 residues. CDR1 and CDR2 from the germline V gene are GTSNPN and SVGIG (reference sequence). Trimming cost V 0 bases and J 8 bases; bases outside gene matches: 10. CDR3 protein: CAWSVRRTGDDEQFF. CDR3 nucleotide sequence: TGTGCCTGGAGTGTTCGGAGGACAGGTGATGATGAGCAGTTCTTC.

The DNA of the CDR3 is TGCAGCGCCGTAAGACAGGGGGCAAGCGCAGATACGCAGTATTTT. It is translated as CSAVRQGASADTQYF. The chain is built from TRBV29-1 and TRBJ2-3; 10 nucleotides align to TRBD1. The CDR3 is made up of 15 amino acids. Germline trimming cut 7 bases from V and 4 bases from J; bases unmatched to any gene: 11. The V gene's germline CDR1 is SQVTM and CDR2 ANQGSEA.

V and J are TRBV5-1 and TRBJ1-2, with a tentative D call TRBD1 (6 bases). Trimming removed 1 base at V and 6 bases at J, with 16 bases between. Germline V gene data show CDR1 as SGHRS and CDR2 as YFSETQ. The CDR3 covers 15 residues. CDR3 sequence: CASSLRGQGIDGYTF. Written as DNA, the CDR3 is TGCGCCAGCAGCTTGAGGGGACAAGGAATAGATGGCTACACCTTC.

CDR3 sequence: CASSDRSGGPGANVLTF. In nucleotides, the CDR3 is TGTGCCAGCAGCGATAGGTCGGGAGGACCTGGGGCCAACGTCCTGACTTTC. The chain has TRBV7-9 and TRBJ2-6; TRBD2 aligns across 7 bases. The length of the CDR3 is 17 residues. Germline lookup yields CDR1 SEHNR and CDR2 FQNEAQ (reference sequence). V dropped 5 bases and J dropped 2; count of bases not matched to a gene: 9. Full variable domain (rest looked up from reference TRBV7-9 and TRBJ2-6): DTGVSQNPRHKITKRGQNVTFRCDPISEHNRLYWYRQTLGQGPEFLTYFQNEAQLEKSRLLSDRFSAERPKGSFSTLEIQRTEQGDSAMYLCASSDRSGGPGANVLTFGAGSRLTVL.

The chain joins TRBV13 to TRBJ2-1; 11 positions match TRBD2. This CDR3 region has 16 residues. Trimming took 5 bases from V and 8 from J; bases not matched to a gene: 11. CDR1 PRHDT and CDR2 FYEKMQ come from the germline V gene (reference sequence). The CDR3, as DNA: TGTGCCAGCAGCCCCCCGGGACTAGCGGCCTCGGATGAGCAGTTCTTC. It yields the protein CASSPPGLAASDEQFF. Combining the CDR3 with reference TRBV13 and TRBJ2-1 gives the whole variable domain AAGVIQSPRHLIKEKRETATLKCYPIPRHDTVYWYQQGPGQDPQFLISFYEKMQSDKGSIPDRFSAQQFSDYHSELNMSSLELGDSALYFCASSPPGLAASDEQFFGPGTRLTVL.

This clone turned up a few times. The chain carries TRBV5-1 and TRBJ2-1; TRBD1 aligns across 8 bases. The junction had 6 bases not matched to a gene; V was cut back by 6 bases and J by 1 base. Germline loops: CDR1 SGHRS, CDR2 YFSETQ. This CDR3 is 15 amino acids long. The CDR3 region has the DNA TGCGCCAGCACCTCGCAGGGGGCTTCCTACAATGAGCAGTTCTTC. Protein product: CASTSQGASYNEQFF.

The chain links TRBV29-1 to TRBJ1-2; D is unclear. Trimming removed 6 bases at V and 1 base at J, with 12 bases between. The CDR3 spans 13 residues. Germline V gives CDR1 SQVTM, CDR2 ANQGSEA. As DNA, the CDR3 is TGCAGCGTAACCCGTGGTGATAACTATGGCTACACCTTC. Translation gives CSVTRGDNYGYTF.

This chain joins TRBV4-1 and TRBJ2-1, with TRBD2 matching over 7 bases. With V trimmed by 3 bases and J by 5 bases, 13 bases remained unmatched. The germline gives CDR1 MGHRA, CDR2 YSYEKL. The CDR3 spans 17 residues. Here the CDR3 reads CASSQSFGGSGNNEQFF. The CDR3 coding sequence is TGCGCCAGCAGCCAGTCCTTTGGCGGGAGCGGCAACAATGAGCAGTTCTTC.

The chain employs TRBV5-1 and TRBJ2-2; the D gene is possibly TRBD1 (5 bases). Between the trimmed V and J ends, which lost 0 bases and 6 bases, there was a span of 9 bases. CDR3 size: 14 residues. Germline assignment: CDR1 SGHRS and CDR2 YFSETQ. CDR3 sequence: CASSLVGAAGELFF. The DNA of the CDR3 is TGCGCCAGCAGCTTGGTAGGGGCGGCCGGGGAGCTGTTTTTT.

CDR3 sequence (DNA): TGTGCCAGCAGCGTAGACTGGGCCGGGGAGCTGTTTTTT. It encodes CASSVDWAGELFF. The V call is TRBV9, the J call TRBJ2-2, with D unresolved. V lost 0 bases and J lost 6, with 6 bases in between. The CDR3 consists of 13 residues. Germline V gene sequence: CDR1 SGDLS, CDR2 YYNGEE.

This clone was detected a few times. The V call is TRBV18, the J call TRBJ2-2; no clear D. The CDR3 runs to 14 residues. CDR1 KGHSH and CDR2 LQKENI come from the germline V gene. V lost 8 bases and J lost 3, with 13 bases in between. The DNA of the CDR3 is TGTGCCAGCCCTAAGGACGGAGACACCGGGGAGCTGTTTTTT. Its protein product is CASPKDGDTGELFF.

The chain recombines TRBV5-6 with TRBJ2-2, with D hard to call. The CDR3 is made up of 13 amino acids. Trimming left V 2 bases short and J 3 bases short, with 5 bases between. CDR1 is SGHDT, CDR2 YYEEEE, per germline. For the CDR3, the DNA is TGTGCCAGCAGCTTTTGGGACACCGGGGAGCTGTTTTTT. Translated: CASSFWDTGELFF.

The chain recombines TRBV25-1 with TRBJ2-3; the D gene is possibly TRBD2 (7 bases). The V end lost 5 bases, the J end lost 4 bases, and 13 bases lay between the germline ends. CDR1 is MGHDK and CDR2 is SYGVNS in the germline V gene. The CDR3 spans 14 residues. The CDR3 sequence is CASSKIGGADTQYF. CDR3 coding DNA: TGTGCCAGCAGTAAAATAGGGGGGGCAGATACGCAGTATTTT.